A single T cell receptor (beta chain) is shown here with its context. This specimen belongs to a study of blood T cell repertoires in COVID-19. Germline CDR1 reads MDHEN; CDR2 reads SYDVKM. The CDR3 totals 14 residues. V lost 8 bases to trimming and J lost 9 bases, with 20 bases between them. TCRdb keeps only in-frame clones here, not all; method: immunoSEQ multiplex PCR. Of about 59,000 clones in the sample, about nine tenths are singletons; the top ten hold 8.6%. The genes are TRBV28 and TRBJ2-1, with a tentative D call TRBD2 (6 bases). This clonotype was obtained from a human donor in a cohort sampled during active COVID-19. The source material was peripheral blood. CDR3 DNA: TGTGCCAGCCAAACTCCAGGAGGGCCTCCTGAGCAGTTCTTC. Amino acid sequence: CASQTPGGPPEQFF.